The 27 T cell receptor beta chains below were found in one sample sequenced in a study of CXCR3-negative and CXCR3-positive naive CD8 T cells (dated by TCRdb to the late 2010s). The full study reports these points: TRB CDR3s from CXCR3-positive naive cells showed higher hydrophobicity (lower Kidera factor 4), lower energy, and higher strength and volume indices than CXCR3-negative naive cells.

Instrument used: NextSeq 550. The Human TCR Profiling Kit (MiLaboratory) was used to make UMI-labeled 5' RACE TRB cDNA libraries. TCRdb reprocessed the reads and provides one entry for every CDR3 protein sequence; no DNA is given. The record for this sample contains roughly 120,000 distinct CDR3 sequences. About 0.61% of the sample rests with the top ten. Antigen specificity for these receptors is unknown. Sequenced material: naive CXCR3+ CD8+ T cells from blood. Interpreted using the paper, the cell subset or site label stands for: CD45RO-CCR7+CD27+CD95- naive CD8+ T cells expressing CXCR3 (TNR3+). These receptors originate from a human donor in good health. Some clones in this sample may be carry-over from other donors' samples.

The chain recombines TRBV5-5 with TRBJ1-1. Germline loops: CDR1 SGHKS, CDR2 YYEKEE (reference sequence). The CDR3 loop spans 14 amino acids. The CDR3 loop is CASSRREAYTEAFF.

V usage is TRBV29-1 and J usage is TRBJ1-2; TCRdb calls TRBD1, which cannot be checked without DNA. CDR1 and CDR2 from the germline V gene are SQVTM and ANQGSEA. This CDR3 has 16 residues. The CDR3 reads CSVGLNDGQGIYGYTF.

The V call is TRBV20-1, the J call TRBJ2-7; TCRdb indicates TRBD1, and absent DNA this call remains unverified. Germline V gene sequence: CDR1 DFQATT, CDR2 SNEGSKA (reference sequence). The CDR3 runs to 13 residues. Here the CDR3 reads CSARSGGLDEQYF.

The chain has TRBV12-3 or TRBV12-4 and TRBJ2-5. The CDR3 is 13 residues long. This chain's CDR3 is CASSRWRKETQYF.

This chain connects TRBV29-1 to TRBJ2-1; TCRdb names TRBD2, which stays unverified in the absence of DNA. CDR1 and CDR2 (germline): SQVTM, ANQGSEA. The CDR3 spans 17 residues. The CDR3 region is CSVEGVFSGGDYNEQFF.

This sequence joins TRBV28 and TRBJ1-1; TCRdb returns TRBD1, unconfirmable since there is no DNA. Per the germline V gene, CDR1 is MDHEN and CDR2 is SYDVKM. CDR3 length: 15 residues. The CDR3 sequence is CASSSPLGGSPEAFF.

The rearrangement uses TRBV7-2 and TRBJ1-1. The CDR3 is 14 amino acids. Germline values: CDR1 SGHTA, CDR2 FQGNSA. The CDR3 is CASLGALGDTEAFF. The variable domain in full, with the rest retrieved from reference TRBV7-2 and TRBJ1-1, is GAGVSQSPSNKVTEKGKDVELRCDPISGHTALYWYRQSLGQGLEFLIYFQGNSAPDKSGLPSDRFSAERTGGSVSTLTIQRTQQEDSAVYLCASLGALGDTEAFFGQGTRLTVV.

This sequence joins TRBV7-9 and TRBJ2-7. This CDR3 has 13 amino acids. Germline V lookup: CDR1 SEHNR, CDR2 FQNEAQ (reference sequence). The CDR3 loop reads CASSGQESYEQYF. Filled out from reference TRBV7-9 and TRBJ2-7, the complete variable domain reads DTGVSQNPRHKITKRGQNVTFRCDPISEHNRLYWYRQTLGQGPEFLTYFQNEAQLEKSRLLSDRFSAERPKGSFSTLEIQRTEQGDSAMYLCASSGQESYEQYFGPGTRLTVT.

The chain uses TRBV30 and TRBJ1-2; TCRdb lists TRBD1, though no DNA is available to test this call. From germline, CDR1 is GTSNPN and CDR2 SVGIG (reference sequence). This CDR3 is 16 amino acids long. This CDR3 is CAWSGSGLKEGYGYTF.

The chain joins TRBV7-9 to TRBJ2-2; TCRdb returns TRBD1, unconfirmable since there is no DNA. The CDR3 is made up of 17 amino acids. CDR1 and CDR2 (germline): SEHNR, FQNEAQ (reference sequence). The CDR3 loop is CASSLGPQGGPTGELFF.

The rearrangement uses TRBV7-9 and TRBJ2-5; TCRdb picks TRBD1, but there is no DNA to check that call. This CDR3 contains 13 residues. The germline CDR1 and CDR2 sequences are SEHNR and FQNEAQ (reference sequence). The CDR3 protein is CASNRPGEETQYF.

CDR3 loop: CASSHGLAMGEQLF. V is TRBV7-3 and J is TRBJ2-1; TCRdb returns TRBD2, unconfirmable since there is no DNA. The CDR3 totals 14 residues. Germline V CDR1 and CDR2: SGHTA, FQGTGA.

V and J are TRBV6-4 and TRBJ2-1; TCRdb reports TRBD1, a call that lacks DNA to check it against. The CDR3 sequence is 14 residues long. From germline, CDR1 is MRHNA and CDR2 SNTAGT. The CDR3 loop is CASSDGGANNEQFF.

This chain connects TRBV29-1 to TRBJ2-1; lacking DNA, the TRBD1 call made by TCRdb goes unchecked. CDR3 length: 13 amino acids. CDR1 and CDR2 from the germline V gene are SQVTM and ANQGSEA. The CDR3 here is CSVEELGGNEQFF.

The V and J genes are TRBV10-2 and TRBJ2-7; with no DNA, the TCRdb D assignment of TRBD1 cannot be verified. The CDR3 runs 15 residues. The germline gives CDR1 WSHSY, CDR2 SAAADI. CDR3 sequence reads: CASSAGDHPLYEQYF.

This sequence joins TRBV9 and TRBJ1-2. The germline CDR1 and CDR2 sequences are SGDLS and YYNGEE. The CDR3 covers 16 residues. CDR3 region: CASSVSSQGTQNGYTF.

The chain carries TRBV12-3 or TRBV12-4 and TRBJ1-6. The length of the CDR3 is 12 residues. CDR3 loop: CASSIGNSPLHF.

This chain joins TRBV6-1 and TRBJ2-7; TCRdb selects TRBD1, and the lack of DNA leaves this call unchecked. Per germline, CDR1 MNHNS and CDR2 SASEGT. This CDR3 has 13 residues. The CDR3 protein is CAIAGAPRLEQYF.

This chain joins TRBV14 and TRBJ1-1; TCRdb calls TRBD1, which cannot be checked without DNA. CDR1 and CDR2 from the germline V gene are SGHDN and FVKESK. The CDR3 covers 15 residues. The CDR3 region is CASSPRHIIRTEAFF.

The chain uses TRBV29-1 and TRBJ2-7. Germline V CDR1 and CDR2: SQVTM, ANQGSEA. CDR3 length equals 13 residues. CDR3 in amino acids: CSVLVAATYEQYF.

J is TRBJ2-7 and V is TRBV13; TCRdb's D call, TRBD2, is unchecked because there is no DNA. This CDR3 comprises 14 residues. Germline CDR1 is PRHDT and CDR2 is FYEKMQ (reference sequence). The CDR3 spells CASSLRGFSNEQYF.

J is TRBJ2-1 and V is TRBV7-3; the TRBD1 assignment by TCRdb is unverifiable without DNA. Germline CDR1 SGHTA, CDR2 FQGTGA. CDR3 length: 13 residues. CDR3 loop: CASSLTTGHEQFF. The full variable domain, its missing parts supplied by reference TRBV7-3 and TRBJ2-1, is GAGVSQTPSNKVTEKGKYVELRCDPISGHTALYWYRQSLGQGPEFLIYFQGTGAADDSGLPNDRFFAVRPEGSVSTLKIQRTERGDSAVYLCASSLTTGHEQFFGPGTRLTVL.

V is TRBV12-3 or TRBV12-4 and J is TRBJ2-7; TCRdb calls TRBD2, which cannot be checked without DNA. This CDR3 is built from 15 residues. CDR3 sequence reads: CASSSLAGGPYEQYF.

The chain combines TRBV2 with TRBJ2-3; TCRdb reports TRBD2, a call that lacks DNA to check it against. The germline V gene has CDR1 SNHLY and CDR2 FYNNEI. This CDR3 region has 14 residues. CDR3 protein: CASSEAGSGGTQYF.

The chain links TRBV12-3 or TRBV12-4 to TRBJ2-3; TCRdb's D gene call, TRBD2, goes unchecked for lack of DNA. This CDR3 is 17 amino acids long. CDR3 in amino acids: CASSPIPSGGDVDTQYF.

The V call is TRBV19, the J call TRBJ1-1. Germline V CDR1 and CDR2: LNHDA, SQIVND (reference sequence). The CDR3 covers 14 residues. CDR3 protein: CASTIGGLDTEAFF.

The chain recombines TRBV19 with TRBJ1-2. Germline CDR1 and CDR2: LNHDA and SQIVND (reference sequence). The CDR3 extends over 13 amino acids. The CDR3 is CASSTGEHYGYTF.